The entry below describes one T cell receptor (beta chain). The data stem from a study of shared clonotypes between healthy human individuals. V lost 6 bases, J lost 4 bases, and 14 bases lay in between. The CDR3 is 13 amino acids. The germline V gene encodes CDR1 SQVTM and CDR2 ANQGSEA. The deep-level immunoSEQ assay was used. Libraries were prepared by immunoSEQ multiplex PCR; TCRdb keeps only in-frame clonotypes and omits some of them. The table has 1 million to 1.3 million clones, about 84% seen once. This TCR came from a man between 18 and 35 years old in good health. Some clones in this sample may be carry-over from other donors' samples. Material: memory CD4+ T cells from PBMCs. The subset here: CD45RA-negative fraction. The chain employs TRBV29-1 and TRBJ2-3; D gene uncertain. CDR3 amino acids: CSVAQIVADTQYF. For the CDR3, the DNA is TGCAGCGTCGCACAAATAGTAGCAGATACGCAGTATTTT.